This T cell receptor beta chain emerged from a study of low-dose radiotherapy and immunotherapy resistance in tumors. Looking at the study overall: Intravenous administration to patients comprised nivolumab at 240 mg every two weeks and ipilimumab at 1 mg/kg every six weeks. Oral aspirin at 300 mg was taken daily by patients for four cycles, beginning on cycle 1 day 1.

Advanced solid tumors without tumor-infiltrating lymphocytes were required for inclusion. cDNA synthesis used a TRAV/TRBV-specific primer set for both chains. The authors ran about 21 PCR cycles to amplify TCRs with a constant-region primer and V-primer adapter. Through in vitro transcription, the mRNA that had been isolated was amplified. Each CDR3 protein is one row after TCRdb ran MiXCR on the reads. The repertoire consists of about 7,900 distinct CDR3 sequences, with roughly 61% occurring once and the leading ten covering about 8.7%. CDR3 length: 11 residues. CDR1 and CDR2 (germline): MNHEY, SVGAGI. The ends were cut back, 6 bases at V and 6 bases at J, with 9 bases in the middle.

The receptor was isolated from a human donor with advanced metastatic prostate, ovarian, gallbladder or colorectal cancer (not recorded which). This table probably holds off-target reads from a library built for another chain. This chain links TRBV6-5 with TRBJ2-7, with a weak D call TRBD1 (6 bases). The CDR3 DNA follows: TGTGCCAGCAGGAGCAGGGGCGAGCAGTACTTC. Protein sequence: CASRSRGEQYF.